This T cell receptor beta chain was identified during a study of T cell clonotyping in hematopoietic cell transplantation. The assay was immunoSEQ multiplex PCR, and TCRdb's table has in-frame clones only and misses some. In the table there are over a thousand clones, about 81% of which are singletons. Germline CDR1 reads LGHNA; CDR2 reads YNFKEQ. J was trimmed by 2 bases and V by 4 bases; bases with no gene match: 6. The CDR3 extends over 16 amino acids. Specimen: PBMCs, collected 30 days after allogeneic stem cell transplant. V usage is TRBV4-2 and J usage is TRBJ2-3; 10 nucleotides agree with TRBD2. This sequence originates from a male patient aged 60-69 years who had an allogeneic stem cell transplant, so the T cells may come from the graft donor. Some clones in this sample may be carry-over from other donors' samples. In DNA, the CDR3 is TGTGCCAGCAGCCTCTCGACTAGCGGGTACACAGATACGCAGTATTTT. Amino acids: CASSLSTSGYTDTQYF.